The 30 T cell receptor beta chains below were found in one sample sequenced in a study of blood T cell repertoires in COVID-19. TCRdb's table, derived via immunoSEQ multiplex PCR, lists solely in-frame clones and lacks some. The sample has approximately 170,000 clones, about 86% seen once; the top ten hold about 9.7%. Sequenced sample: peripheral blood. The receptors shown here come from a man over 45 with active or convalescent COVID-19.

The V call is TRBV7-3, the J call TRBJ2-1; 9 bases match TRBD2. Germline CDR1 and CDR2: SGHTA and FQGTGA. This CDR3 comprises 15 residues. With V trimmed by 5 bases and J by 10 bases, 12 bases remained unmatched. In DNA, the CDR3 is TGTGCCAGCAGCCCTAGCGGGAAGGGGAGCGGGGAGCAGTTCTTC. Its protein is CASSPSGKGSGEQFF.

The chain carries TRBV19 and TRBJ1-5, with 7 bases fitting TRBD1. The V gene end was trimmed by 5 bases and the J gene end by 4 bases; junction bases not matched to a gene: 5. CDR3 length: 14 residues. Per the germline V gene, CDR1 is LNHDA and CDR2 is SQIVND (reference sequence). CDR3 sequence (DNA): TGTGCCAGTAGTTTACGACAGGGTAATCAGCCCCAGCATTTT. Encoded protein: CASSLRQGNQPQHF. The variable domain in full, completed from reference TRBV19 and TRBJ1-5, reads DGGITQSPKYLFRKEGQNVTLSCEQNLNHDAMYWYRQDPGQGLRLIYYSQIVNDFQKGDIAEGYSVSREKKESFPLTVTSAQKNPTAFYLCASSLRQGNQPQHFGDGTRLSIL.

The genes are TRBV10-3 and TRBJ1-2; D gene ambiguous. The germline gives CDR1 ENHRY, CDR2 SYGVKD. The CDR3 sequence is 13 residues long. V shed 2 bases and J shed 8 bases, with 12 bases lying between them. This CDR3 reads CAISEGGEGGYTF. For the CDR3, the DNA is TGTGCCATCAGTGAGGGCGGCGAGGGAGGCTACACCTTC.

This chain uses TRBV28 with TRBJ2-7, with a weak D call TRBD2 (5 bases). This CDR3 has 14 amino acids. The V gene lost 1 base and the J gene lost 5 bases, with 12 bases spanning the gap. The V gene's germline CDR1 is MDHEN and CDR2 SYDVKM. The CDR3 DNA follows: TGTGCCAGCAGTTTATCGGGGAATCGGAACGAGCAGTACTTC. This encodes CASSLSGNRNEQYF.

In this sample, this clone turned up a few times. This chain links TRBV2 with TRBJ1-2; 11 bases are a match to TRBD1. V lost 1 base to trimming and J lost 8 bases; unmatched junction nucleotides: 6. CDR1 and CDR2 from the germline V gene are SNHLY and FYNNEI. This CDR3 is built from 15 residues. The chain's CDR3 is CASSEGRTGGEGYTF. The CDR3, as DNA: TGTGCCAGCAGTGAAGGGAGGACAGGGGGCGAGGGCTACACCTTC.

This sequence joins TRBV4-3 and TRBJ2-2; possible D gene TRBD2, 5 bases. The germline CDR1 and CDR2 sequences are LGHNA and YSLEER. CDR3 size: 15 residues. Trimming stripped 4 bases from V and 3 bases from J, with 12 bases between. CDR3 residues: CASSRGLADTGELFF. The DNA for the CDR3 is TGCGCCAGCAGCCGCGGGCTAGCTGACACCGGGGAGCTGTTTTTT.

The chain recombines TRBV5-1 with TRBJ2-2; TRBD2 matches 7 bases. V trimming: 4 bases; J trimming: 0 bases; junction bases outside the gene matches: 6. The CDR3 spans 16 residues. Germline CDR1 is SGHRS and CDR2 is YFSETQ. The CDR3 loop is CASSKGLDSNTGELFF. CDR3 nucleotide sequence: TGCGCCAGCAGCAAAGGACTAGATTCGAACACCGGGGAGCTGTTTTTT. Filled out from reference TRBV5-1 and TRBJ2-2, the complete variable domain reads KAGVTQTPRYLIKTRGQQVTLSCSPISGHRSVSWYQQTPGQGLQFLFEYFSETQRNKGNFPGRFSGRQFSNSRSEMNVSTLELGDSALYLCASSKGLDSNTGELFFGEGSRLTVL.

The gene calls are TRBV7-2 and TRBJ1-5; 8 bases align to TRBD1. The CDR3 spans 15 residues. The ends lost 5 bases at V and 7 bases at J; junction bases unmatched: 10. In germline, CDR1 is SGHTA, CDR2 FQGNSA. The CDR3, as DNA: TGTGCCAGCAGCATATCTGGACAGGGTACCCAGCCCCAGCATTTT. Translating it yields CASSISGQGTQPQHF.

This chain connects TRBV30 to TRBJ2-5; D is ambiguous. V shed 4 bases and J shed 1 base, with 7 bases lying between them. Germline V gene lookup returns CDR1 GTSNPN and CDR2 SVGIG (reference sequence). The length of the CDR3 is 12 residues. CDR3 nucleotides: TGTGCCTGGAATATAGTCCAAGAGACCCAGTACTTC. It translates to CAWNIVQETQYF. Based on the CDR3 plus reference TRBV30 and TRBJ2-5, the full variable domain is SQTIHQWPATLVQPVGSPLSLECTVEGTSNPNLYWYRQAAGRGLQLLFYSVGIGQISSEVPQNLSASRPQDRQFILSSKKLLLSDSGFYLCAWNIVQETQYFGPGTRLLVL.

This chain links TRBV5-1 with TRBJ2-6, with D hard to call. Trimming cost V 0 bases and J 0 bases, with 13 bases left between them. Germline V gene sequence: CDR1 SGHRS, CDR2 YFSETQ. The CDR3 covers 18 residues. CDR3 in amino acids: CASSLVRDTNSGANVLTF. Written as DNA, the CDR3 is TGCGCCAGCAGCTTGGTACGTGATACAAACTCTGGGGCCAACGTCCTGACTTTC.

The J gene is TRBJ1-6, the V gene TRBV5-6, with 11 bases identical to TRBD1. Germline V gene sequence: CDR1 SGHDT, CDR2 YYEEEE. Trimming removed 9 bases from V and 8 bases from J; junction bases left unmatched: 4. The CDR3 consists of 13 residues. The CDR3 sequence is CATEGQGDSPLHF. For the CDR3, the DNA is TGTGCCACCGAGGGACAGGGGGATTCACCCCTCCACTTT.

The J gene is TRBJ2-1, the V gene TRBV5-1, with D unclear. This CDR3 is built from 13 residues. The V and J ends lost 0 bases and 5 bases respectively, with 6 bases between them. Germline CDR1 reads SGHRS; CDR2 reads YFSETQ. The CDR3 is CASSLGRDNEQFF. CDR3 DNA: TGCGCCAGCAGCTTGGGTAGAGACAATGAGCAGTTCTTC.

This chain uses TRBV29-1 with TRBJ2-3; tentatively, D is TRBD2 (6 bases). The germline V gene encodes CDR1 SQVTM and CDR2 ANQGSEA. There are 13 residues in the CDR3. V lost 6 bases and J lost 11, with 21 bases in between. The CDR3 sequence: CSVPIREARGQYF. The DNA of the CDR3 is TGCAGCGTCCCAATTAGGGAGGCACGAGGGCAGTATTTT.

This clone has just one count. V usage is TRBV6-4 and J usage is TRBJ1-5, with 11 bases matching TRBD1. Trimming cost V 6 bases and J 6 bases; bases outside gene matches: 1. The germline V gene has CDR1 MRHNA and CDR2 SNTAGT. The CDR3 runs 13 residues. The CDR3 reads CASRGQGGQPQHF. CDR3 nucleotides: TGTGCCAGCAGGGGACAGGGGGGTCAGCCCCAGCATTTT.

The sample holds one count of this clone. Mismatch with germline at one junction end may stem from a read error. CDR3 in amino acids: CASSRGERSPGIF. CDR3 DNA sequence: TGTGCCAGTAGTAGGGGCGAGCGTAGCCCTGGAATTTTC. J is TRBJ2-7 and V is TRBV19; D perhaps matches TRBD1 (5 bases). The CDR3 totals 13 residues. Looked up from germline, CDR1 is LNHDA and CDR2 is SQIVND (reference sequence).

The chain is built from TRBV12-3 or TRBV12-4 and TRBJ1-2; tentatively, D is TRBD1 (6 bases). V was cut by 6 bases and J by 7 bases, with 15 bases left in between. The CDR3 has 13 amino acids. The CDR3 bases are TGTGCCAGCAGCAGACCAGGGGAGGGTGGCTACACCTTC. Encoded protein: CASSRPGEGGYTF.

The rearrangement links TRBV7-9 to TRBJ1-4; TRBD1 matches 9 bases. Germline CDR1 reads SEHNR; CDR2 reads FQNEAQ (reference sequence). Trimming cost V 5 bases and J 8 bases; bases outside gene matches: 6. The CDR3 covers 14 residues. CDR3 DNA sequence: TGTGCCAGCAGCACAGGGGGCACGTACGAAAAACTGTTTTTT. Translation gives CASSTGGTYEKLFF. The whole variable domain, remainder taken from reference TRBV7-9 and TRBJ1-4, is DTGVSQNPRHKITKRGQNVTFRCDPISEHNRLYWYRQTLGQGPEFLTYFQNEAQLEKSRLLSDRFSAERPKGSFSTLEIQRTEQGDSAMYLCASSTGGTYEKLFFGSGTQLSVL.

The rearrangement uses TRBV5-1 and TRBJ2-6, with 8 bases lining up with TRBD1. CDR3 size: 20 residues. V lost 4 bases, J lost 5 bases, and 20 bases stayed unmatched. In germline, CDR1 is SGHRS, CDR2 YFSETQ. As DNA, the CDR3 is TGCGCCAGCAGCCATCCAGCGGACAGGGCAACTCTGGGTTGGGCCAACGTCCTGACTTTC. Its translation is CASSHPADRATLGWANVLTF.

The chain carries TRBV5-1 and TRBJ2-5; TRBD2 matches at 7 bases. V trimming: 0 bases; J trimming: 1 base; junction bases outside the gene matches: 3. Germline-derived CDR1 and CDR2 are SGHRS and YFSETQ. CDR3 size: 15 residues. The CDR3 nucleotides read TGCGCCAGCAGCTTGGGGACTAGGGGCCAAGAGACCCAGTACTTC. Translated, it gives CASSLGTRGQETQYF.

The CDR3 bases are TGTGCCAGCAGCTTAGTGAGCGGGGTAGACAATGAGCAGTTCTTC. Translation: CASSLVSGVDNEQFF. The chain links TRBV5-4 to TRBJ2-1, with 7 bases that match TRBD2. J gave up 5 bases and V 2 bases, and 7 bases lay outside the gene matches. Germline V CDR1 and CDR2: SGHNT, YYREEE (reference sequence). This CDR3 comprises 15 residues.

The chain couples TRBV3-1 (or the pseudogene TRBV3-2) to TRBJ2-1; TRBD2 aligns across 9 bases. The CDR3 loop spans 17 amino acids. Germline V gives CDR1 LGHDT, CDR2 YNNKEL (reference sequence). V was clipped by 0 bases and J by 10 bases; unmatched bases: 13. The CDR3 sequence: CASSQDKVAGEGGEQFF. In DNA, the CDR3 is TGTGCCAGCAGCCAAGATAAAGTAGCGGGAGAGGGGGGGGAGCAGTTCTTC.

The CDR3 DNA reads as TGTGCCAGTAGTATCAATGGCGGGGGGGATGCAGATACGCAGTATTTT. Translating it yields CASSINGGGDADTQYF. The V gene is TRBV19, the J gene TRBJ2-3; 9 positions agree with TRBD2. This CDR3 is built from 16 residues. The J segment lost 4 bases and the V segment lost 3 bases, leaving 8 bases of the junction unmatched. Germline V gives CDR1 LNHDA, CDR2 SQIVND (reference sequence).

This chain links TRBV18 with TRBJ2-5; 8 bases fit TRBD2. Germline V CDR1 and CDR2: KGHSH, LQKENI. This CDR3 has 13 amino acids. Trimming removed 3 bases from V and 4 bases from J; junction bases left unmatched: 1. This chain's CDR3 is CASSPGGAETQYF. In DNA, the CDR3 is TGTGCCAGCTCACCCGGGGGGGCAGAGACCCAGTACTTC.

The sample holds a few counts of this clone. The chain links TRBV28 to TRBJ2-3, with D perhaps TRBD1 (6 bases). V lost 5 bases and J 5 bases, leaving 20 bases between the germline ends. The CDR3 consists of 16 residues. CDR1 is MDHEN and CDR2 is SYDVKM in the germline V gene. Here the CDR3 DNA reads TGTGCCAGCAGTCCGTCCGGGACAAGGGTAGGAGATACGCAGTATTTT. Translating gives CASSPSGTRVGDTQYF.

This chain uses TRBV18 with TRBJ1-2; the D gene is possibly TRBD1 (5 bases). Germline CDR1 and CDR2: KGHSH and LQKENI. The CDR3 totals 14 residues. V shed 0 bases and J shed 5 bases, with 10 bases lying between them. CDR3 loop: CASSPPWGGYGYTF. The CDR3 nucleotides read TGTGCCAGCTCACCACCCTGGGGGGGTTATGGCTACACCTTC.

This chain links TRBV18 with TRBJ1-1, with D maybe TRBD1 (6 bases). Germline V gene data show CDR1 as KGHSH and CDR2 as LQKENI. V was shortened by 3 bases and J by 1 base, with 9 bases between the two germline ends. CDR3 length: 14 amino acids. CDR3 DNA: TGTGCCAGCTCACCTGGACAGACGAACACTGAAGCTTTCTTT. As protein: CASSPGQTNTEAFF. Using reference TRBV18 and TRBJ1-1 for the parts outside the CDR3, the full variable domain is NAGVMQNPRHLVRRRGQEARLRCSPMKGHSHVYWYRQLPEEGLKFMVYLQKENIIDESGMPKERFSAEFPKEGPSILRIQQVVRGDSAAYFCASSPGQTNTEAFFGQGTRLTVV.

The V gene is TRBV28, the J gene TRBJ2-1; 9 bases fit TRBD2. Germline V gives CDR1 MDHEN, CDR2 SYDVKM. The CDR3 length is 16 residues. J lost 0 bases, V lost 5 bases, and 5 bases had no gene match. The CDR3 DNA reads TGTGCCAGCAGTCTAGCGGGAACCAACTCCTACAATGAGCAGTTCTTC. This gives the protein CASSLAGTNSYNEQFF.

This chain joins TRBV28 and TRBJ2-7; D gene uncertain. The V and J ends lost 3 bases and 6 bases respectively, with 12 bases between them. The V gene's germline CDR1 is MDHEN and CDR2 SYDVKM. This CDR3 is built from 13 residues. CDR3 sequence: CASSLQQPSEQYF. CDR3 bases: TGTGCCAGCAGTTTGCAACAGCCGTCCGAGCAGTACTTC. The whole variable domain, filled in from reference TRBV28 and TRBJ2-7, reads DVKVTQSSRYLVKRTGEKVFLECVQDMDHENMFWYRQDPGLGLRLIYFSYDVKMKEKGDIPEGYSVSREKKERFSLILESASTNQTSMYLCASSLQQPSEQYFGPGTRLTVT.

The chain carries TRBV9 and TRBJ1-2, with TRBD1 matching over 8 bases. The ends lost 2 bases at V and 4 bases at J; junction bases unmatched: 13. Germline V gene data show CDR1 as SGDLS and CDR2 as YYNGEE. CDR3 length: 17 residues. CDR3 sequence reads: CASSVFAGTGPLYGYTF. The CDR3 DNA is TGTGCCAGCAGCGTGTTCGCGGGGACAGGTCCCCTCTATGGCTACACCTTC. The full variable domain, completed using reference TRBV9 and TRBJ1-2, is DSGVTQTPKHLITATGQRVTLRCSPRSGDLSVYWYQQSLDQGLQFLIQYYNGEERAKGNILERFSAQQFPDLHSELNLSSLELGDSALYFCASSVFAGTGPLYGYTFGSGTRLTVV.

This chain links TRBV9 with TRBJ1-2; 10 nucleotides match TRBD1. V trimming: 4 bases; J trimming: 7 bases; junction bases outside the gene matches: 7. CDR1 is SGDLS, CDR2 YYNGEE, per germline. The length of the CDR3 is 14 residues. The CDR3 DNA reads TGTGCCAGCAGCCCCAGACAGGGGGCCGGTGGCTACACCTTC. It translates to CASSPRQGAGGYTF.